The 10 T cell receptor beta chains presented below share a single source sample, sequenced in a study of cytomegalovirus exposure and HLA in healthy donors. Amplification used 60 Vbeta primers and 13 Jbeta primers. Some clones are missing from TCRdb's copy, which holds only in-frame ones; the method was immunoSEQ multiplex PCR. The repertoire holds some 70,000 clones, approximately 58% seen once, with about 3% in the top ten. What was sequenced was PBMCs. These TCRs come from a woman aged 50 to 60 in good health and CMV-seronegative.

The chain carries TRBV5-4 and TRBJ2-1; TRBD2 is a possible D gene (6 bases). The CDR3 consists of 16 residues. CDR1 and CDR2 (germline): SGHNT, YYREEE (reference sequence). With 0 bases removed from V and 8 bases from J, the gap between germline ends came to 18 bases. CDR3 in DNA: TGTGCCAGCAGCTTGGAGGGCCTAGGAGGGACGGATGAGCAGTTCTTC. This codes for CASSLEGLGGTDEQFF.

The J gene is TRBJ2-7, the V gene TRBV11-3; 10 nucleotides agree with TRBD1. This CDR3 has 15 amino acids. CDR1 is SGHNT, CDR2 YENEEA, per germline. With V trimmed by 1 base and J by 2 bases, 2 bases remained unmatched. The CDR3 region has the DNA TGTGCCAGCAGCTTAGGGGGACAGGGGACCTACGAGCAGTACTTC. Its protein product is CASSLGGQGTYEQYF.

This chain connects TRBV5-1 to TRBJ1-2; possible D gene TRBD1, 5 bases. V lost 0 bases, J lost 0 bases, and 6 bases lay in between. Germline loops: CDR1 SGHRS, CDR2 YFSETQ. The CDR3 is made up of 14 amino acids. The CDR3 loop is CASSLGQPNYGYTF. The CDR3 DNA reads as TGCGCCAGCAGCTTGGGACAGCCTAACTATGGCTACACCTTC.

The chain links TRBV9 to TRBJ2-5; D remains unclear. Trimming left V 1 base short and J 1 base short, with 11 bases between. Germline V gene lookup returns CDR1 SGDLS and CDR2 YYNGEE. This CDR3 comprises 15 residues. The CDR3 DNA sequence: TGTGCCAGCAGCGTAAGTTACACCCTCCAAGAGACCCAGTACTTC. This sequence encodes CASSVSYTLQETQYF.

This clone was counted between two and nine times. The chain recombines TRBV7-2 with TRBJ1-2; D not resolved. Between the trimmed V and J ends, which lost 1 base and 2 bases, there was a span of 11 bases. This CDR3 is built from 15 residues. Germline CDR1 is SGHTA and CDR2 is FQGNSA. The CDR3 region has the DNA TGTGCCAGCAGCTTAGAGGTCACGGGGAACTATGGCTACACCTTC. Translating it yields CASSLEVTGNYGYTF.

The chain uses TRBV2 and TRBJ2-5; D is ambiguous. The CDR3 has 14 residues. V lost 7 bases, J lost 1 base, and 13 bases lay in between. CDR1 and CDR2 (germline): SNHLY, FYNNEI. The CDR3 sequence: CASTGTTPQETQYF. The DNA for the CDR3 is TGTGCCAGCACCGGAACGACACCCCAAGAGACCCAGTACTTC.

This clone was seen only a few times. V gene TRBV4-1 combines with J gene TRBJ2-6, with TRBD2 as a possible D gene (5 bases). This CDR3 comprises 17 residues. Germline CDR1 is MGHRA and CDR2 is YSYEKL. V dropped 5 bases and J dropped 0 bases, with 14 bases sitting between them. CDR3 sequence: CASSKPGSRSGANVLTF. The CDR3 DNA sequence: TGCGCCAGCAGCAAACCGGGAAGCCGCTCTGGGGCCAACGTCCTGACTTTC.

J is TRBJ2-7 and V is TRBV6-5; D is possibly TRBD1 (6 bases). V lost 0 bases to trimming and J lost 7 bases, with 19 bases between them. The CDR3 spans 16 residues. Germline CDR1 reads MNHEY; CDR2 reads SVGAGI. The CDR3 coding sequence is TGTGCCAGCAGTTACTCGAGGGGGAACTACCCTGGGGAGCAGTACTTC. Translation gives CASSYSRGNYPGEQYF.

This clone was found many times. This sequence joins TRBV5-6 and TRBJ1-4, with 7 nucleotides matching TRBD1. The CDR3 has 15 residues. CDR1 SGHDT and CDR2 YYEEEE come from the germline V gene. The V segment lost 0 bases and the J segment 5 bases; nucleotides outside the gene matches: 4. The DNA for the CDR3 is TGTGCCAGCAGCTTGGATTGGGACAGCAATGAAAAACTGTTTTTT. Translating it yields CASSLDWDSNEKLFF. Based on the CDR3 plus reference TRBV5-6 and TRBJ1-4, the full variable domain is DAGVTQSPTHLIKTRGQQVTLRCSPKSGHDTVSWYQQALGQGPQFIFQYYEEEERQRGNFPDRFSGHQFPNYSSELNVNALLLGDSALYLCASSLDWDSNEKLFFGSGTQLSVL.

The CDR3 is CASSLISYEQYF. Written as DNA, the CDR3 is TGTGCCAGCAGCTTAATTAGCTACGAGCAGTACTTC. The J gene is TRBJ2-7, the V gene TRBV7-2, with D unclear. V dropped 2 bases and J dropped 3 bases, with 5 bases sitting between them. Germline assignment: CDR1 SGHTA and CDR2 FQGNSA. The CDR3 length is 12 residues.